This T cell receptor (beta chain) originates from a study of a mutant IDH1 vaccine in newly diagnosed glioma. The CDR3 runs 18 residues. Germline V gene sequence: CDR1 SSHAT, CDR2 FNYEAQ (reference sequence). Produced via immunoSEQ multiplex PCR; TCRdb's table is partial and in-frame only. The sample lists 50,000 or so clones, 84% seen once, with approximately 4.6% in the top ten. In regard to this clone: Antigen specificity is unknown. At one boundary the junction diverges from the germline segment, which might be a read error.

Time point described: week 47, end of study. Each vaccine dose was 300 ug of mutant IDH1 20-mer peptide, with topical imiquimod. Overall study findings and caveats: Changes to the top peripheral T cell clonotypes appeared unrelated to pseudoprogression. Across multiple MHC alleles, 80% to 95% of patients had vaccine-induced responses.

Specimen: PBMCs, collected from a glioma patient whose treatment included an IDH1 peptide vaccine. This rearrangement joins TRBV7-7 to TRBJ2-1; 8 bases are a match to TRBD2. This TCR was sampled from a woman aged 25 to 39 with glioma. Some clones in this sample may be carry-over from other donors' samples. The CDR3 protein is CASSPLFGRGEKHNEQFF. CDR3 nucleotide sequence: TGTGCTAGCAGCCCCCTTTTCGGGCGGGGGGAAAAGCACAATGAGCAGTTCTTC.